The 13 T cell receptor beta chains reported below all come from one sample, sequenced in a study of control samples from healthy donors and cancer patients. Measured with immunoSEQ multiplex PCR; TCRdb has only the in-frame clones, and not every one. The table lists about 84,000 clones, 84% of them singletons, with approximately 10% in the top ten. Material: PBMCs. The receptor set was obtained from a man in his fifties or sixties with head and neck cancer.

The rearrangement joins TRBV7-8 to TRBJ2-1, with D perhaps matching TRBD2 (5 bases). CDR3 length: 14 residues. Trimming pared 0 bases from V and 9 bases from J, leaving 12 bases between. Germline lookup yields CDR1 SGHVS and CDR2 FQNEAQ. The CDR3 DNA reads TGTGCCAGCAGCTTAGCGTACGAGGGAGCTGAGCAGTTCTTC. This encodes CASSLAYEGAEQFF. The full variable domain, rest sourced from reference TRBV7-8 and TRBJ2-1, is GAGVSQSPRYKVAKRGQDVALRCDPISGHVSLFWYQQALGQGPEFLTYFQNEAQLDKSGLPSDRFFAERPEGSVSTLKIQRTQQEDSAVYLCASSLAYEGAEQFFGPGTRLTVL.

V gene TRBV3-1 (or the pseudogene TRBV3-2) combines with J gene TRBJ2-7; D not certain. Germline V gene sequence: CDR1 LGHDT, CDR2 YNNKEL (reference sequence). The CDR3 is made up of 13 amino acids. V lost 2 bases and J 6 bases, leaving 11 bases between the germline ends. CDR3 region: CASSQSGSGEQYF. The CDR3 DNA is TGTGCCAGCAGCCAAAGTGGTTCCGGCGAGCAGTACTTC.

The chain uses TRBV24-1 and TRBJ1-1, with 10 nucleotides matching TRBD1. The CDR3 has 16 residues. V dropped 7 bases and J dropped 0; count of bases not matched to a gene: 7. Germline V gene lookup returns CDR1 KGHDR and CDR2 SFDVKD. CDR3 in amino acids: CATRGWDRGMNTEAFF. CDR3 nucleotide sequence: TGTGCCACCAGGGGCTGGGACAGGGGCATGAACACTGAAGCTTTCTTT.

The J gene is TRBJ2-5, the V gene TRBV7-2; D gene ambiguous. This CDR3 contains 14 residues. The germline CDR1 and CDR2 sequences are SGHTA and FQGNSA. V lost 5 bases to trimming and J lost 0 bases, with 10 bases between them. The CDR3 coding sequence is TGTGCCAGCAGCCGGCGGACGCACCAAGAGACCCAGTACTTC. Protein sequence: CASSRRTHQETQYF.

CDR3 sequence reads: CASSYDQGDQFF. The DNA for the CDR3 is TGTGCCAGCAGTTACGATCAGGGGGATCAGTTCTTC. V and J are TRBV27 and TRBJ2-1; 7 bases align to TRBD1. The germline V gene has CDR1 MNHEY and CDR2 SMNVEV (reference sequence). Trimming at V came to 4 bases and at J to 13 bases, leaving 7 bases not matched to a gene. This CDR3 has 12 amino acids.

The chain employs TRBV3-1 (or the pseudogene TRBV3-2) and TRBJ2-2; no reliable D call. CDR1 LGHDT and CDR2 YNNKEL come from the germline V gene (reference sequence). Trimming left V 0 bases short and J 6 bases short, with 8 bases between. This CDR3 region has 14 residues. The CDR3 reads CASSQDSRSGELFF. As DNA, the CDR3 is TGTGCCAGCAGCCAAGATAGTCGGTCCGGGGAGCTGTTTTTT.

The J gene is TRBJ2-4, the V gene TRBV2, with D tentatively TRBD1 (6 bases). Germline lookup yields CDR1 SNHLY and CDR2 FYNNEI. This CDR3 has 16 residues. Trimming pared 3 bases from V and 0 bases from J, leaving 12 bases between. The CDR3 DNA follows: TGTGCCAGCAGTGATGGGGGCAGAGTAGCCAAAAACATTCAGTACTTC. Translation: CASSDGGRVAKNIQYF.

The chain is built from TRBV5-4 and TRBJ2-5, with 11 bases lining up with TRBD2. The junction had 3 bases not matched to a gene; V was cut back by 4 bases and J by 1 base. Germline lookup yields CDR1 SGHNT and CDR2 YYREEE (reference sequence). There are 15 residues in the CDR3. The CDR3 DNA reads TGTGCCAGCAGCGGGGGGACTAGCGGCCAAGAGACCCAGTACTTC. Residues: CASSGGTSGQETQYF.

The CDR3 sequence is CASSLWKGGYTF. In DNA form, the CDR3 reads TGTGCCAGCAGTTTGTGGAAGGGTGGCTACACCTTC. The rearrangement uses TRBV12-3 or TRBV12-4 and TRBJ1-2; no clear D gene. The germline V and J ends were trimmed by 3 bases and 7 bases, with 9 bases remaining between them. This CDR3 has 12 amino acids.

This chain uses TRBV28 with TRBJ2-3, with D perhaps TRBD2 (5 bases). The germline V and J ends were trimmed by 5 bases and 0 bases, with 15 bases remaining between them. The length of the CDR3 is 16 residues. Germline CDR1 and CDR2: MDHEN and SYDVKM. The DNA of the CDR3 is TGTGCCAGCAGTATCGACGGAGGTGCTAGCACAGATACGCAGTATTTT. Translation: CASSIDGGASTDTQYF.

The chain has TRBV10-3 and TRBJ1-6; 9 bases fit TRBD1. With V trimmed by 10 bases and J by 14 bases, 9 bases remained unmatched. CDR3 length equals 12 residues. The germline CDR1 and CDR2 sequences are ENHRY and SYGVKD. The CDR3 DNA sequence: TGTGCCACCGAGGACAGGGGATATTCCCTCCACTTT. Its protein is CATEDRGYSLHF.

CDR3 DNA: TGTGCCAGTAGTTCCCCTGCCTATCCCAACACTGAAGCTTTCTTT. It codes for CASSSPAYPNTEAFF. The genes are TRBV19 and TRBJ1-1; D ambiguous. CDR3 length equals 15 residues. Germline V gene lookup returns CDR1 LNHDA and CDR2 SQIVND (reference sequence). Trimming took 5 bases from V and 2 from J, leaving 15 bases between them.

V usage is TRBV6-2 or TRBV6-3 and J usage is TRBJ1-2, with unresolved D. Germline CDR1 is MNHEY and CDR2 is SVGEGT. CDR3 length equals 13 residues. Trimming shortened V by 1 base and J by 4 bases, and 7 bases separated the two germline ends. CDR3 protein: CASSYWTAYGYTF. The CDR3 nucleotides are TGTGCCAGCAGTTACTGGACCGCCTATGGCTACACCTTC.